The next 23 T cell receptor beta chains were all read from a single sample in a study of identical twins. Each CDR3 protein gets one entry after TCRdb re-called the 5' RACE reads with MiXCR. The sample yields more than 350,000 distinct CDR3 sequences, 8.5% to 10% seen once. Sequenced input: naive T cells sorted from blood. Receptors were obtained from a woman between 45 and 65 years old in good health.

In this sample, this clonotype turned up many times. The chain couples TRBV4-1 to TRBJ2-3; D unresolved. The germline V gene has CDR1 MGHRA and CDR2 YSYEKL. The CDR3 sequence is 11 residues long. The ends were cut back, 0 bases at V and 8 bases at J, with 3 bases in the middle. CDR3 DNA: TGCGCCAGCAGCCAAGATGGTACGCAGTATTTT. Translation gives CASSQDGTQYF.

This clonotype was recorded a few times. The chain links TRBV29-1 to TRBJ1-4, with 8 bases aligning to TRBD1. CDR3 size: 15 residues. The V gene end was trimmed by 6 bases and the J gene end by 4 bases; junction bases not matched to a gene: 10. Germline V CDR1 and CDR2: SQVTM, ANQGSEA. The CDR3 loop reads CSVATTGGLNEKLFF. The DNA of the CDR3 is TGCAGCGTCGCGACCACAGGGGGTCTTAATGAAAAACTGTTTTTT.

The sample holds a few counts of this clonotype. The rearrangement uses TRBV4-1 and TRBJ2-7; a possible D gene is TRBD2 (5 bases). Trimming removed 1 base from V and 2 bases from J, with 12 bases in between. Germline V gene lookup returns CDR1 MGHRA and CDR2 YSYEKL. This CDR3 has 15 amino acids. In DNA, the CDR3 is TGCGCCAGCAGCCAAGGTAGCGCGTCCACCTACGAGCAGTACTTC. Amino acids: CASSQGSASTYEQYF.

This clonotype appeared a few times. This chain connects TRBV20-1 to TRBJ2-7; 9 bases align to TRBD2. The CDR3 length is 15 residues. The germline V gene has CDR1 DFQATT and CDR2 SNEGSKA (reference sequence). J lost 4 bases, V lost 1 base, and 8 bases had no gene match. CDR3 DNA: TGCAGTGCTAGAGCCTGGACTAGCGAGGGATACGAGCAGTACTTC. Translating it yields CSARAWTSEGYEQYF.

A few counts support this clonotype. This rearrangement joins TRBV7-2 to TRBJ2-7; possibly TRBD1 or TRBD2 for D (5 bases each). This CDR3 is built from 12 residues. Germline assignment: CDR1 SGHTA and CDR2 FQGNSA. Trimming pared 5 bases from V and 2 bases from J, leaving 7 bases between. This CDR3 is CASSVGPYEQYF. The CDR3, as DNA: TGTGCCAGCAGCGTGGGACCCTACGAGCAGTACTTC.

The chain couples TRBV5-1 to TRBJ1-2; D remains unclear. The CDR3 contains 12 residues. V was cut by 5 bases and J by 3 bases, with 8 bases left in between. CDR1 is SGHRS, CDR2 YFSETQ, per germline. CDR3 protein: CASSHTYYGYTF. The CDR3 DNA follows: TGCGCCAGCAGTCACACCTACTATGGCTACACCTTC.

This clonotype came up many times. V is TRBV5-1 and J is TRBJ2-2, with 8 nucleotides matching TRBD1. There are 14 residues in the CDR3. V lost 6 bases and J lost 6; bases outside the gene matches: 7. In germline, CDR1 is SGHRS, CDR2 YFSETQ. Here the CDR3 reads CASNDRQGSGELFF. CDR3 sequence (DNA): TGCGCCAGCAACGACCGACAGGGGTCCGGGGAGCTGTTTTTT.

This clonotype was found a few times. The chain couples TRBV27 to TRBJ2-1; 12 bases line up with TRBD2. The CDR3 totals 17 residues. V was pared by 6 bases and J by 4 bases, with 10 bases of the junction left unmatched. The germline V gene has CDR1 MNHEY and CDR2 SMNVEV (reference sequence). The CDR3 bases are TGTGCCAGCAGCCTTAGTCCGGGACTAGCGGGTTACAATGAGCAGTTCTTC. Encoded protein: CASSLSPGLAGYNEQFF.

This clonotype was picked up a small number of times. J is TRBJ2-3 and V is TRBV21-1; the D call TRBD1 from the table was never checked on the DNA. TRBV21-1 is a pseudogene. The CDR3 is 15 amino acids. The DNA of the CDR3 is TGTGCCAGCAGCAGTCCGGGACAGGGTTCAGATACGCAGTATTTT. Protein: CASSSPGQGSDTQYF.

The V and J genes are TRBV19 and TRBJ2-5, with no clear D. This CDR3 has 15 residues. Germline-derived CDR1 and CDR2 are LNHDA and SQIVND (reference sequence). V was trimmed by 3 bases and J by 1 base, leaving 12 bases between them. CDR3 sequence: CASSIWRRIQETQYF. The CDR3 DNA reads as TGTGCCAGTAGTATCTGGCGCCGTATCCAAGAGACCCAGTACTTC.

The gene calls are TRBV29-1 and TRBJ2-3; D assignment may be TRBD1 or TRBD2 (6 bases each). V was clipped by 4 bases and J by 2 bases, with 10 bases between them. In germline, CDR1 is SQVTM, CDR2 ANQGSEA. CDR3 length equals 13 residues. In nucleotides, the CDR3 is TGCAGCGTTGTGGGGGGCATCACAGATACGCAGTATTTT. This codes for CSVVGGITDTQYF.

The chain employs TRBV6-1 and TRBJ2-7; D gene uncertain. Per the germline V gene, CDR1 is MNHNS and CDR2 is SASEGT. The CDR3 runs 13 residues. Trimming took off 4 bases at V and 7 bases at J, with 14 bases between the two ends. This CDR3 reads CASSVDQAIEQYV. The CDR3 DNA sequence: TGTGCCAGCAGTGTAGACCAGGCTATTGAGCAGTACGTC.

V usage is TRBV12-3 or TRBV12-4 and J usage is TRBJ2-5, with D possibly being TRBD1 (5 bases). The V and J ends lost 10 bases and 1 base respectively, with 7 bases between them. This CDR3 is 11 amino acids long. The CDR3 loop reads CAKGVQETQYF. Here the CDR3 DNA reads TGTGCCAAAGGGGTCCAAGAGACCCAGTACTTC.

This clonotype was found a few times. One end of the junction is discordant with germline, which a read error may explain. This chain connects TRBV5-1 to TRBJ2-3, with D maybe TRBD1 (6 bases). Germline V gives CDR1 SGHRS, CDR2 YFSETQ. The CDR3 length is 14 residues. CDR3 residues: CASGFHEGGDTQYF. CDR3 nucleotide sequence: TGCGCCAGCGGCTTTCATGAAGGGGGAGATACGCAGTATTTT.

This clonotype showed up just a few times. Compared with germline, one end of the junction differs, possibly owing to a read error. The gene calls are TRBV29-1 and TRBJ2-1; D is unclear. CDR3 size: 12 residues. Germline V gene lookup returns CDR1 SQVTM and CDR2 ANQGSEA. The DNA of the CDR3 is TGCAGCGTTGACTCCTCCGACAATGAGCAGTTCTTC. Translation gives CSVDSSDNEQFF.

The chain carries TRBV20-1 and TRBJ1-6; D is ambiguous. CDR3 length: 14 amino acids. V was clipped by 0 bases and J by 7 bases, with 10 bases between them. Germline V gene sequence: CDR1 DFQATT, CDR2 SNEGSKA (reference sequence). CDR3 residues: CSARDRHRNSPLHF. Here the CDR3 DNA reads TGCAGTGCTAGAGATCGGCACAGAAATTCACCCCTCCACTTT.

The V gene is TRBV4-1, the J gene TRBJ1-1, with no clear D. Trimming took off 0 bases at V and 4 bases at J, with 12 bases between the two ends. Per germline, CDR1 MGHRA and CDR2 YSYEKL. The CDR3 loop spans 15 amino acids. The CDR3: CASSQDAGYGTEAFF. The CDR3 DNA reads TGCGCCAGCAGCCAAGACGCCGGGTATGGCACTGAAGCTTTCTTT.

This clonotype has more than one count but fewer than ten. This chain connects TRBV19 to TRBJ1-6, with D uncertain. The germline gives CDR1 LNHDA, CDR2 SQIVND (reference sequence). This CDR3 comprises 14 residues. Trimming pared 6 bases from V and 5 bases from J, leaving 11 bases between. This CDR3 reads CASRMPVHNSPLHF. CDR3 bases: TGTGCCAGTAGAATGCCGGTCCATAATTCACCCCTCCACTTT.

This clonotype was seen more than once but under ten times. J is TRBJ1-2 and V is TRBV18; 7 bases are shared with TRBD1. V was clipped by 3 bases and J by 8 bases; unmatched bases: 6. The CDR3 has 13 residues. Germline-derived CDR1 and CDR2 are KGHSH and LQKENI. The CDR3 sequence is CASSPPGGQGYTF. The CDR3 nucleotides read TGTGCCAGCTCACCGCCAGGGGGGCAGGGCTACACCTTC.

This clonotype was recorded a few times. The gene calls are TRBV3-1 and TRBJ2-2; no clear D. Trimming left V 6 bases short and J 6 bases short, with 14 bases between. Germline CDR1 is LGHDT and CDR2 is YNNKEL (reference sequence). The CDR3 length is 14 residues. DNA for the CDR3: TGTGCCAGCAGGCTGGGGATTCAAGCCGGGGAGCTGTTTTTT. Translation gives CASRLGIQAGELFF.

V and J are TRBV28 and TRBJ1-2; tentative D call: TRBD1 (5 bases). Per germline, CDR1 MDHEN and CDR2 SYDVKM. The CDR3 contains 14 residues. Trimming left V 5 bases short and J 9 bases short, with 19 bases between. The DNA for the CDR3 is TGTGCCAGCAGTGACGTGGGGGGACGTGTTAGCTACACCTTC. It encodes CASSDVGGRVSYTF.

This clonotype showed up just a few times. At one end, the junction sequence differs from germline, possibly due to a read error. J is TRBJ2-1 and V is TRBV7-7; 8 nucleotides align to TRBD2. The germline V gene encodes CDR1 SSHAT and CDR2 FNYEAQ (reference sequence). The CDR3 is 15 residues long. The CDR3 DNA follows: TGTGCTAGCAGCGGCGGTAGCGGGGACTACAATGAGCAGTTCTTC. Encoded protein: CASSGGSGDYNEQFF.

This clonotype was counted between two and nine times. This chain uses TRBV5-6 with TRBJ2-7; 10 nucleotides line up with TRBD1. Germline V gene sequence: CDR1 SGHDT, CDR2 YYEEEE. CDR3 length equals 15 residues. With 2 bases clipped from V and 2 bases from J, the junction kept 4 bases outside the gene matches. The CDR3 nucleotides read TGTGCCAGCAGCTTACCGGGACAGGGGACCTACGAGCAGTACGTC. Its translation: CASSLPGQGTYEQYV.